This T cell receptor beta chain is from a study of tumor-infiltrating lymphocytes in primary liver carcinoma. Whole-study findings and limits: When set against blood, tumors had a significantly higher top-250-clone fraction (p = 0.039). The study found tumor-adjacent and tumor-blood pairs overlapped less than tumor region pairs.

Unsorted bulk tissue (about 20-32 mg) underwent RNA and DNA co-extraction. Enrolled patients were chronically infected with HBV and treatment-naive. Sampling was performed at five separate regions of each tumor. Points on this clonotype: Its antigen remains unknown.

TCR beta cDNA was made from roughly 450 ng total RNA with a constant-region primer. It was through three nested multiplex PCR rounds of slightly modified ARM-PCR that TCR beta libraries arose. Rounds one and two of PCR, each of 9 to 11 cycles, were primed with TRBV1-TRBV30 forward primers and a C-beta reverse primer. TCRdb reprocessed the multiplex PCR reads via MiXCR and lists one record per CDR3 protein. The sample holds 95,000 to 150,000 distinct CDR3 sequences; 50% to 70% are singletons and the top ten take 9.3%. Germline CDR1 reads SGHAT; CDR2 reads FQNNGV. This CDR3 is 13 amino acids long. V lost 5 bases to trimming and J lost 4 bases, with 8 bases between them.

The sequence was collected from a woman aged 60 to 75 with primary liver carcinoma and hepatitis B virus infection. The rearrangement joins TRBV11-2 to TRBJ2-2; D not certain. The sample taken for sequencing was liver tumor tissue from sampling region 1. Documented subset: tumor region T1, superior pole. CDR3 region: CASSPIITGELFF. CDR3 bases: TGTGCCAGCAGCCCGATAATCACCGGGGAGCTGTTTTTT.